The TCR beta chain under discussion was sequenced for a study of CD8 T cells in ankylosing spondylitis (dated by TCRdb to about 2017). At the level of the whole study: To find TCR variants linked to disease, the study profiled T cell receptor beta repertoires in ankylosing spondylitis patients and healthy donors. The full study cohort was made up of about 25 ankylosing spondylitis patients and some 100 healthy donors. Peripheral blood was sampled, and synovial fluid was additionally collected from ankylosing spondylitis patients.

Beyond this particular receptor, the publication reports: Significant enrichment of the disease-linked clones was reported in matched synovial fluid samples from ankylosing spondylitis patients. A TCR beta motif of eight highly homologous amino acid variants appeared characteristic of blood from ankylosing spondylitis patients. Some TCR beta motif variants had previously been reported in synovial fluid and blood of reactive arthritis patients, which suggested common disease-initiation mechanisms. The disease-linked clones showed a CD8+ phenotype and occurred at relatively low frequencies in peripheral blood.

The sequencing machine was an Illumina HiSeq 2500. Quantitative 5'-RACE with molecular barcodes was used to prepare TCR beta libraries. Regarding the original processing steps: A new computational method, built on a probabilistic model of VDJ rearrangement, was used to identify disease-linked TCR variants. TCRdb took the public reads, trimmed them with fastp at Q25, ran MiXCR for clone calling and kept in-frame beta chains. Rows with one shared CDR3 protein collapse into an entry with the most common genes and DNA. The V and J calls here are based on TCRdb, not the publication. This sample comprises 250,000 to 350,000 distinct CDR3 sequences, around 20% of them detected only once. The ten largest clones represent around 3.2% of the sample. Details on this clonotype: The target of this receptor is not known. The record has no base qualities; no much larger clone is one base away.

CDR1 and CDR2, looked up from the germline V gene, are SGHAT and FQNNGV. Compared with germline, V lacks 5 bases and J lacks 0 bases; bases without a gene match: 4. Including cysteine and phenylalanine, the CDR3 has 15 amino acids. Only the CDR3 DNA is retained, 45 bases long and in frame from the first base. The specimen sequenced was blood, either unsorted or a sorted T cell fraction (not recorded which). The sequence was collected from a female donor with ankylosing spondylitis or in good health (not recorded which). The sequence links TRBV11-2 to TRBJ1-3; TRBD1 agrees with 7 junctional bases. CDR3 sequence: CASSQDRFSGNTIYF. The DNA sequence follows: TGTGCCAGCAGCCAGGACAGGTTCTCTGGAAACACCATATATTTT.